This entry lists 28 T cell receptor beta chains sequenced from one sample in a study of CD8+CD57+ T cells in acquired aplastic anemia. Researchers used genomic DNA as the template to profile TCR beta VDJ and CDR3. TCRdb re-derived calls from the reads in MiXCR, one entry per CDR3 protein. Here the sample spans approximately 380,000 distinct CDR3 sequences, 60% to 80% being singletons. Sequenced: sorted CD4+, CD8+, or CD8+CD57+ T cells (not recorded which) from PBMCs. The receptors shown here come from a human donor in good health, serving as a control.

Turning to this clonotype: The germline gene is not matched at one end of the junction; a read error may be the cause. The chain uses TRBV7-2 and TRBJ2-3; possible D gene TRBD2, 5 bases. The CDR3 totals 13 residues. Germline lookup yields CDR1 SGHTA and CDR2 FQGNSA. The CDR3: CASSRREDGMQNF. CDR3 DNA sequence: TGTGCCAGCAGTCGAAGGGAAGACGGGATGCAGAATTTT.

This clonotype was recorded at least ten times. The chain uses TRBV7-7 and TRBJ2-2; TRBD2 is a possible D gene (6 bases). Germline-derived CDR1 and CDR2 are SSHAT and FNYEAQ (reference sequence). The V end lost 1 base, the J end lost 0 bases, and 6 bases lay between the germline ends. The CDR3 is 15 amino acids. The CDR3 sequence: CASSLGGANTGELFF. For the CDR3, the DNA is TGTGCCAGCAGCTTAGGCGGGGCGAACACCGGGGAGCTGTTTTTT.

This chain connects TRBV5-4 to TRBJ2-7; no firm D call. The germline CDR1 and CDR2 sequences are SGHNT and YYREEE (reference sequence). This CDR3 comprises 14 residues. V lost 2 bases and J lost 3, with 12 bases in between. Here the CDR3 DNA reads TGTGCCAGCAGCTTAGCCCACTCAGACTACGAGCAGTACTTC. This translates into CASSLAHSDYEQYF. Complete variable domain (other parts from reference TRBV5-4 and TRBJ2-7): ETGVTQSPTHLIKTRGQQVTLRCSSQSGHNTVSWYQQALGQGPQFIFQYYREEENGRGNFPPRFSGLQFPNYSSELNVNALELDDSALYLCASSLAHSDYEQYFGPGTRLTVT.

For this clonotype: Given the absence of the conserved phenylalanine or tryptophan at the CDR3 end, a read error is likely. The chain combines TRBV7-7 with TRBJ2-2; D gene unclear. Germline CDR1 SSHAT, CDR2 FNYEAQ (reference sequence). CDR3 size: 16 residues. The chain's CDR3 is CASSLGDRTNTVELFL. DNA for the CDR3: TGTGCTAGCAGCTTAGGAGATCGGACGAACACCGTGGAGCTGTTTCTT.

CDR3 coding DNA: TGCAGTGCTAGAGCTAGCGGGGGGGCAGGATCCTACGAGCAGTACTTC. Translation: CSARASGGAGSYEQYF. V usage is TRBV20-1 and J usage is TRBJ2-7, with 12 bases matching TRBD2. The V gene end was trimmed by 1 base and the J gene end by 1 base; junction bases not matched to a gene: 5. This CDR3 region has 16 residues. Germline loops: CDR1 DFQATT, CDR2 SNEGSKA (reference sequence).

Remarks on this clonotype: An end of the junction differs from the germline gene, which may be a read error. The rearrangement links TRBV7-3 to TRBJ1-1; TRBD1 matches at 10 bases. CDR1 and CDR2 (germline): SGHTA, FQGTGA. CDR3 length equals 17 residues. This chain's CDR3 is CASSFPDRGTSSTVAFF. DNA of the CDR3: TGTGCCAGCAGCTTCCCGGACAGGGGGACGAGCAGTACTGTAGCTTTCTTT. Based on the CDR3 plus reference TRBV7-3 and TRBJ1-1, the full variable domain is GAGVSQTPSNKVTEKGKYVELRCDPISGHTALYWYRQSLGQGPEFLIYFQGTGAADDSGLPNDRFFAVRPEGSVSTLKIQRTERGDSAVYLCASSFPDRGTSSTVAFFGQGTRLTVV.

The CDR3 here is CSVEASRRLYGYTF. Written as DNA, the CDR3 is TGCAGCGTCGAAGCTAGTCGCCGACTCTATGGCTACACCTTC. The chain has TRBV20-1 and TRBJ1-2, with D unclear. This CDR3 region has 14 residues. Germline CDR1 and CDR2: DFQATT and SNEGSKA (reference sequence).

The V call is TRBV2, the J call TRBJ1-2; D is unclear. The CDR3 consists of 8 residues. The germline V gene has CDR1 SNHLY and CDR2 FYNNEI. CDR3 protein: CATCGYTF. CDR3 DNA sequence: TGTGCTACCTGTGGCTACACCTTC.

This clonotype was observed at least ten times. The chain recombines TRBV19 with TRBJ2-1; 11 nucleotides align to TRBD2. V dropped 2 bases and J dropped 4; count of bases not matched to a gene: 7. This CDR3 is built from 17 residues. Looked up from germline, CDR1 is LNHDA and CDR2 is SQIVND (reference sequence). CDR3: CASSISLAGGLYNEQFF. CDR3 DNA sequence: TGTGCCAGTAGTATATCGTTAGCGGGGGGGCTGTACAATGAGCAGTTCTTC.

The rearrangement joins TRBV5-1 to TRBJ2-1; no clear D gene. CDR3 length equals 16 residues. Trimming stripped 0 bases from V and 8 bases from J, with 18 bases between. Germline V gene data show CDR1 as SGHRS and CDR2 as YFSETQ. The CDR3, as DNA: TGCGCCAGCAGCTTGGCAATGCAGGCCTATGGGGATGAGCAGTTCTTC. This codes for CASSLAMQAYGDEQFF.

The table lists this clonotype with many counts. The chain is built from TRBV24-1 and TRBJ1-3; no clear D gene. CDR3 length equals 11 residues. From germline, CDR1 is KGHDR and CDR2 SFDVKD. Trimming stripped 11 bases from V and 5 bases from J, with 9 bases between. The CDR3 sequence: CANRHRNTIYF. In DNA form, the CDR3 reads TGTGCCAACCGACACAGAAACACCATATATTTT.

This clonotype was counted only a few times. V is TRBV2 and J is TRBJ1-1; a possible D gene is TRBD1 (5 bases). The V and J ends lost 6 bases and 8 bases respectively, with 13 bases between them. The CDR3 runs 12 residues. Germline-derived CDR1 and CDR2 are SNHLY and FYNNEI. CDR3 DNA: TGTGCCAGCAGCCGTAGGGACGGGGAAGCTTTCTTT. Its protein product is CASSRRDGEAFF.

The genes are TRBV5-1 and TRBJ1-1, with a possible D match to TRBD1 (6 bases). The V end lost 2 bases, the J end lost 6 bases, and 11 bases lay between the germline ends. The CDR3 is made up of 13 amino acids. Germline V CDR1 and CDR2: SGHRS, YFSETQ. The CDR3 protein is CASSFTGKAEAFF. The CDR3 DNA reads as TGCGCCAGCAGCTTTACAGGGAAGGCTGAAGCTTTCTTT.

The chain employs TRBV12-3 or TRBV12-4 and TRBJ2-5; D uncertain. Trimming took 6 bases from V and 10 from J, leaving 27 bases between them. The CDR3 is 16 residues long. CDR3 nucleotide sequence: TGTGCCAGCAGCATGAACGGGTGCAGCGAGCAGTACTTCCAGTACTTC. It translates to CASSMNGCSEQYFQYF.

In its sample, this clonotype was seen a few times. The chain has TRBV10-3 and TRBJ2-3; 11 nucleotides line up with TRBD2. The V gene end was trimmed by 4 bases and the J gene end by 0 bases; junction bases not matched to a gene: 3. This CDR3 is built from 16 residues. Germline V gene lookup returns CDR1 ENHRY and CDR2 SYGVKD. Written as DNA, the CDR3 is TGTGCCATCAGTGGTTCTAGCGGGGGGAGCACAGATACGCAGTATTTT. Protein product: CAISGSSGGSTDTQYF.

This clonotype was seen many times. This chain connects TRBV9 to TRBJ1-1, with a tentative D call TRBD1 (6 bases). The CDR3 has 17 amino acids. With 4 bases removed from V and 3 bases from J, the gap between germline ends came to 22 bases. The germline CDR1 and CDR2 sequences are SGDLS and YYNGEE. The CDR3 reads CASSPRSGGRMDTEAFF. CDR3 nucleotides: TGTGCCAGCAGCCCCCGGTCCGGGGGGCGCATGGACACTGAAGCTTTCTTT. Variable domain in full (rest from reference TRBV9 and TRBJ1-1): DSGVTQTPKHLITATGQRVTLRCSPRSGDLSVYWYQQSLDQGLQFLIQYYNGEERAKGNILERFSAQQFPDLHSELNLSSLELGDSALYFCASSPRSGGRMDTEAFFGQGTRLTVV.

This clonotype was seen ten or more times. The rearrangement links TRBV5-4 to TRBJ1-2, with 10 bases lining up with TRBD1. The CDR3 is made up of 15 amino acids. J lost 4 bases, V lost 5 bases, and 8 bases had no gene match. Germline V lookup: CDR1 SGHNT, CDR2 YYREEE (reference sequence). The DNA for the CDR3 is TGTGCCAGCAGGGACCGGGACAGGGGTGTCTATGGCTACACCTTC. Translated: CASRDRDRGVYGYTF.

On this clonotype itself: Given the absence of the conserved phenylalanine or tryptophan at the CDR3 end, a read error is likely. It is unclear where the CDR3 begins or ends on the DNA, so no DNA is shown, and the CDR3 is as TCRdb lists it. The J gene is TRBJ1-2, the V gene TRBV19; the table's D gene call, TRBD1, was not cross checked with the DNA. Counting both end residues, the CDR3 totals 15 amino acids. Germline V gene lookup returns CDR1 LNHDA and CDR2 SQIVND (reference sequence). The CDR3 loop is CASSMRGKDGELFFG.

As for this clonotype: A much bigger clone sits one base away, suggesting this may be a read error. V is TRBV7-2 and J is TRBJ1-1; D is perhaps TRBD1 (5 bases). The J call is doubtful: the DNA matches TRBJ2-7 better. The CDR3 sequence is 13 residues long. The germline V gene encodes CDR1 SGHTA and CDR2 FQGNSA. CDR3 residues: CASSSVQGYEQYF. CDR3 nucleotide sequence: TGTGCCAGCTCATCAGTCCAGGGATACGAGCAGTACTTC.

There are many counts of this clonotype. This chain links TRBV7-2 with TRBJ2-1; D uncertain. V was pared by 2 bases and J by 7 bases, with 3 bases between. Per germline, CDR1 SGHTA and CDR2 FQGNSA. The CDR3 consists of 11 residues. CDR3 DNA: TGTGCCAGCAGCTTAAGAAATGAGCAGTTCTTC. Its protein product is CASSLRNEQFF.

A note on this clonotype: Because it lacks the conserved phenylalanine or tryptophan at the end, this CDR3 is likely a read error. Here the CDR3 reads CATSRDRGEKLFL. The CDR3 coding sequence is TGTGCCACCAGCAGAGATAGAGGTGAAAAACTGTTTTTA. This sequence joins TRBV15 and TRBJ1-4; no clear D gene. The V and J ends lost 0 bases and 7 bases respectively, with 6 bases between them. The CDR3 contains 13 residues. The V gene's germline CDR1 is LNHNV and CDR2 YYDKDF (reference sequence).

Ten or more counts support this clonotype. The chain is built from TRBV11-3 and TRBJ2-1; D is perhaps TRBD1 or TRBD2 (5 bases each). Germline values: CDR1 SGHNT, CDR2 YENEEA. Deletions cut 1 base from V and 3 bases from J, with 10 bases between. CDR3 length equals 15 residues. The CDR3 DNA sequence: TGTGCCAGCAGCTTAGGGGACGGAAACTACAATGAGCAGTTCTTC. Residues: CASSLGDGNYNEQFF.

For this clonotype: The conserved phenylalanine or tryptophan normally closing the CDR3 is absent here, so this likely arose from a read error. The V gene is TRBV10-2, the J gene TRBJ1-5; D unresolved. The DNA end is more similar to TRBJ2-3, so the J call may be wrong. Per the germline V gene, CDR1 is WSHSY and CDR2 is SAAADI. The CDR3 extends over 14 amino acids. The CDR3, as DNA: TGCGCCAGCAGTGAAGCGCAGGAGAATACGCCCCAGTATGTT. Encoded protein: CASSEAQENTPQYV.

Notes on this clonotype: Germline and junction disagree at one end, which may indicate a read error. The chain combines TRBV7-2 with TRBJ2-2; TRBD2 aligns across 8 bases. Germline V lookup: CDR1 SGHTA, CDR2 FQGNSA. The CDR3 totals 15 residues. For the CDR3, the DNA is TGTGCCACCATACTACGACTGGCGGGGGGCGGGGCGCTGTTTTTT. As protein: CATILRLAGGGALFF.

The chain links TRBV5-4 to TRBJ2-5; 9 nucleotides line up with TRBD1. This CDR3 is 15 amino acids long. J lost 9 bases, V lost 1 base, and 10 bases had no gene match. The germline CDR1 and CDR2 sequences are SGHNT and YYREEE (reference sequence). The CDR3 sequence is CASSLSGTGPQPQYF. DNA for the CDR3: TGTGCCAGCAGCTTGTCAGGGACAGGGCCTCAGCCCCAGTACTTC.

This clonotype occurred many times. CDR3: CASSADRLGPQHF. DNA for the CDR3: TGTGCCAGCAGTGCAGACAGATTAGGGCCCCAGCATTTT. The V gene is TRBV6-2 or TRBV6-3, the J gene TRBJ1-5, with a weak D call TRBD1 (5 bases). The CDR3 extends over 13 amino acids. Germline loops: CDR1 MNHEY, CDR2 SVGEGT. V lost 5 bases and J 9 bases, leaving 14 bases between the germline ends.

Worth noting for this clonotype: This may be a read error: a much more frequent sequence differs by one nucleotide. This chain links TRBV25-1 with TRBJ2-5; 11 bases fit TRBD1. Germline CDR1 and CDR2: MGHDK and SYGVNS. V was clipped by 10 bases and J by 6 bases; unmatched bases: 10. The CDR3 is made up of 14 amino acids. CDR3 DNA sequence: TGTGCCACCCTGGACAGGGGGCGAGGAAAGACCCAGTACTTC. It specifies CATLDRGRGKTQYF.

This chain joins TRBV30 and TRBJ2-5; 10 bases map to TRBD1. Germline CDR1 reads GTSNPN; CDR2 reads SVGIG (reference sequence). Trimming removed 5 bases from V and 9 bases from J; junction bases left unmatched: 12. CDR3 length: 14 residues. This CDR3 is CAWPSGTGVISQYF. The DNA for the CDR3 is TGTGCCTGGCCTTCCGGGACAGGGGTGATTTCCCAGTACTTC.